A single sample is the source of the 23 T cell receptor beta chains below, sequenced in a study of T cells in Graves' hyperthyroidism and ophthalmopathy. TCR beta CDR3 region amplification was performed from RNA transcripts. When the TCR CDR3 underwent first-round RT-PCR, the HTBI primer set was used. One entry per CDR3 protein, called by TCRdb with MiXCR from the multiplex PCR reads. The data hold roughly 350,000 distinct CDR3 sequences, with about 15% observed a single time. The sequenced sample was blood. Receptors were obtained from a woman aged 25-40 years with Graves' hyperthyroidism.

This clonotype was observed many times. CDR3 DNA sequence: TGCAGTGCTATGAAAGGGGGAAACTCCCAAGAGACCCAGTACTTC. Its protein is CSAMKGGNSQETQYF. The chain links TRBV20-1 to TRBJ2-5; TRBD1 is a possible D gene (6 bases). The V end lost 4 bases, the J end lost 1 base, and 16 bases lay between the germline ends. Germline CDR1 and CDR2: DFQATT and SNEGSKA (reference sequence). The CDR3 runs 15 residues.

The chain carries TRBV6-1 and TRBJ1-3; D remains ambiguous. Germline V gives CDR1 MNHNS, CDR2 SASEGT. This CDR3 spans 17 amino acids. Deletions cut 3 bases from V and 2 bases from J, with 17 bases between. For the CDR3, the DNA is TGTGCCAGCAGTGACCATACTCCCAGGACGCCTGGAAACACCATATATTTT. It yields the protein CASSDHTPRTPGNTIYF.

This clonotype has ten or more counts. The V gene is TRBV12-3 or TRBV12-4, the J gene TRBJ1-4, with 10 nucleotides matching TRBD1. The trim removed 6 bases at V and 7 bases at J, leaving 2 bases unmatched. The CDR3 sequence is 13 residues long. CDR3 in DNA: TGTGCCAGCAGGAGGGACAGGGGTGAAAAACTGTTTTTT. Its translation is CASRRDRGEKLFF.

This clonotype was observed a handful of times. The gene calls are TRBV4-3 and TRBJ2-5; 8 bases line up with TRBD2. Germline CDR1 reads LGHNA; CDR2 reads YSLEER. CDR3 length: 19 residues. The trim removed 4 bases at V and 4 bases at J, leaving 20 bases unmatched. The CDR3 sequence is CASSRGPTRGGTWGETQYF. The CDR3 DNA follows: TGCGCCAGCAGCCGGGGGCCGACCCGGGGGGGGACATGGGGAGAGACCCAGTACTTC.

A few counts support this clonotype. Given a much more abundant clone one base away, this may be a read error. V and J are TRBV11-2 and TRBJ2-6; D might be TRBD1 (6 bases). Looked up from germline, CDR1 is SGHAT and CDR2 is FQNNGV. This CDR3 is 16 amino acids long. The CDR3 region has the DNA TGTGCCAGCAGCTCGCCGGTCCGTCCAGGGGCCAACGTCCTGGCTTTC. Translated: CASSSPVRPGANVLAF.

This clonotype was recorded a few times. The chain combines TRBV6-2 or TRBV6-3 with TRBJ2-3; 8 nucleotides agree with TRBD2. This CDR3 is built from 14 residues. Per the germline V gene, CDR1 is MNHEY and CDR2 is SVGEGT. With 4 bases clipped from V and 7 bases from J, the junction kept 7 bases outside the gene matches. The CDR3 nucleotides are TGTGCCAGCAGTTCCCGGGAGGGCCGAAATACGCAGTATTTT. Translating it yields CASSSREGRNTQYF.

CDR3 residues: CSARDLGSNQPQHF. The CDR3 coding sequence is TGCAGTGCTAGAGATCTGGGGTCCAATCAGCCCCAGCATTTT. This chain connects TRBV20-1 to TRBJ1-5; unclear D gene. CDR1 and CDR2 (germline): DFQATT, SNEGSKA (reference sequence). This CDR3 is built from 14 residues. V was pared by 0 bases and J by 3 bases, with 9 bases between.

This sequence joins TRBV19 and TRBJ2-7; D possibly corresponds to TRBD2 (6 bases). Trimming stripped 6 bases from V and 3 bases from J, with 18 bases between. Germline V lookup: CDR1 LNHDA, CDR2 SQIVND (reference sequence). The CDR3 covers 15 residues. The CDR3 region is CASSDGYSGLYEQYF. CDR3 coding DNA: TGTGCCAGTAGCGACGGTTACAGCGGGCTCTACGAGCAGTACTTC. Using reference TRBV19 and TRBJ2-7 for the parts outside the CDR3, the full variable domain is DGGITQSPKYLFRKEGQNVTLSCEQNLNHDAMYWYRQDPGQGLRLIYYSQIVNDFQKGDIAEGYSVSREKKESFPLTVTSAQKNPTAFYLCASSDGYSGLYEQYFGPGTRLTVT.

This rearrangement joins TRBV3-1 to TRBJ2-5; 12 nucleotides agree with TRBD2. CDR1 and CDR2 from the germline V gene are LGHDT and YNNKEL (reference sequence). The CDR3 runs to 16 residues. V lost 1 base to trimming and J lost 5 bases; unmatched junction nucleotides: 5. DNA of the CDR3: TGTGCCAGCAGCCAAGTCACTAGCGGGAGGCGGGAGACCCAGTACTTC. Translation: CASSQVTSGRRETQYF.

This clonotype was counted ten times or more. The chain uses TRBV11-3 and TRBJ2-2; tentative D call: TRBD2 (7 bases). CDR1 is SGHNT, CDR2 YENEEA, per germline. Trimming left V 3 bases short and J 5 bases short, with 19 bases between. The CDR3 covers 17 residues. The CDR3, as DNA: TGTGCCAGCAGCTTCCCCCGGTCGGGGGGCGCGACCGGGGAGCTGTTTTTT. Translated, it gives CASSFPRSGGATGELFF.

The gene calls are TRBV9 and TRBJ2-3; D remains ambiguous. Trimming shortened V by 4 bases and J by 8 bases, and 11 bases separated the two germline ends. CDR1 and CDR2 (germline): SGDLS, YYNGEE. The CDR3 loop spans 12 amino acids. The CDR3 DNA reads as TGTGCCAGCAGCCCCCTGCCCGGTACGCAGTATTTT. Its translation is CASSPLPGTQYF.

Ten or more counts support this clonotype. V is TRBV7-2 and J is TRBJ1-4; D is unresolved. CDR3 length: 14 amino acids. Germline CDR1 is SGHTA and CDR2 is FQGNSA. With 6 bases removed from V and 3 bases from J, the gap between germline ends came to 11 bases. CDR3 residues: CASRMGLANEKLFF. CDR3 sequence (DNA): TGTGCCAGCAGGATGGGTTTGGCTAATGAAAAACTGTTTTTT.

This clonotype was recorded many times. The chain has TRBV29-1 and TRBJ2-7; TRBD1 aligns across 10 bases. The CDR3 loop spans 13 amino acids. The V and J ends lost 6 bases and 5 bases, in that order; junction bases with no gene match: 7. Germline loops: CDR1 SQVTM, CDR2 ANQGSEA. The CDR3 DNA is TGCAGCGTGTGGGGACAGGGGAAAGACGAGCAGTACTTC. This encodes CSVWGQGKDEQYF.

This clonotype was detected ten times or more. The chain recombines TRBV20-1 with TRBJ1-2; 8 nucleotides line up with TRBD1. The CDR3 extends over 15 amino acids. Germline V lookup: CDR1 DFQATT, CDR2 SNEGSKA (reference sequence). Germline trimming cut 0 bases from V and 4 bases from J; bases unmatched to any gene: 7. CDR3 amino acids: CSAREAGGSLYGYTF. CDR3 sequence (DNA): TGCAGTGCTAGAGAGGCAGGGGGCAGTCTCTATGGCTACACCTTC.

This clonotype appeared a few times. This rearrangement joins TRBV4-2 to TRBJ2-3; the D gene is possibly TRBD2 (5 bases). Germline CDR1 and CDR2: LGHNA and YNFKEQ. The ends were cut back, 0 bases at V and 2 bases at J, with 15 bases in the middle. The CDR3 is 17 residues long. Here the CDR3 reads CASSQEGSVSFTDTQYF. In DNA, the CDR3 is TGTGCCAGCAGCCAAGAAGGTAGCGTTAGTTTCACAGATACGCAGTATTTT.

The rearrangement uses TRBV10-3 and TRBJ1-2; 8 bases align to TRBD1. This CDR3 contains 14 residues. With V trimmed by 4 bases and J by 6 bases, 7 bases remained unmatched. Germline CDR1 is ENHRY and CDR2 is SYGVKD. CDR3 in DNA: TGTGCCATCAGTGGGGCAGGGGGCGGACATGGCTACACCTTC. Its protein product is CAISGAGGGHGYTF.

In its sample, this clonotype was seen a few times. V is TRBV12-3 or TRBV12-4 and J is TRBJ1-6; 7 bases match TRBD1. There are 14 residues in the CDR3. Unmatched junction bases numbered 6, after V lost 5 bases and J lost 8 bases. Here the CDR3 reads CASSQTGKDSPLHF. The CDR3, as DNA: TGTGCCAGCAGTCAGACAGGGAAGGATTCACCCCTCCACTTT.

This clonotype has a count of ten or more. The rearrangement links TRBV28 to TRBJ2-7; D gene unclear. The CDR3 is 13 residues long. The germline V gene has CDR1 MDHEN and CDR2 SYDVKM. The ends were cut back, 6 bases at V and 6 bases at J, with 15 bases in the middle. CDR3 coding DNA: TGTGCCAGCAGCCCTCTCCCCCGTTCCGAGCAGTACTTC. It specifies CASSPLPRSEQYF.

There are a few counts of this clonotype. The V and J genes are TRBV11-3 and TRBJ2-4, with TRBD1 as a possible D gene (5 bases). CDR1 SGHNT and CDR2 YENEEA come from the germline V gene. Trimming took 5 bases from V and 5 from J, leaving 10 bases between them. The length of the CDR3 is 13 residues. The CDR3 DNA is TGTGCCAGCAGCGCAGTGACAGAAAACATTCAGTACTTC. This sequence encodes CASSAVTENIQYF.

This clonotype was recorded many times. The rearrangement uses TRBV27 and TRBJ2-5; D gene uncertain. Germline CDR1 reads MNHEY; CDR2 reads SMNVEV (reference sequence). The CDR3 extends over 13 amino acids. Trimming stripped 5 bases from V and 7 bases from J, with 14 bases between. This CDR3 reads CASSPDLVGTQYF. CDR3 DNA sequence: TGTGCCAGCAGTCCCGACCTTGTGGGGACCCAGTACTTC.

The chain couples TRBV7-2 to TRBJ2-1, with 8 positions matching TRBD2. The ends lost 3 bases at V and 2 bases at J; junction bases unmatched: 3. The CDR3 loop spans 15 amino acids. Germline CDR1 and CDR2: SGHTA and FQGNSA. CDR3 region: CASSLRSGAYNEQFF. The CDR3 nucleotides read TGTGCCAGCAGCTTGCGTAGCGGGGCCTACAATGAGCAGTTCTTC. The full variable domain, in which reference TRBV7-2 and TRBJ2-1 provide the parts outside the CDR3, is GAGVSQSPSNKVTEKGKDVELRCDPISGHTALYWYRQSLGQGLEFLIYFQGNSAPDKSGLPSDRFSAERTGGSVSTLTIQRTQQEDSAVYLCASSLRSGAYNEQFFGPGTRLTVL.

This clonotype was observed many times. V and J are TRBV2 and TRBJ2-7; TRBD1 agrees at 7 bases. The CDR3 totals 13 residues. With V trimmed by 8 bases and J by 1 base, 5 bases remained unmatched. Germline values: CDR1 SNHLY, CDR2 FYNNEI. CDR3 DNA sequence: TGTGCCAGCGACAGGGTTTCTTCCTACGAGCAGTACTTC. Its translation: CASDRVSSYEQYF.

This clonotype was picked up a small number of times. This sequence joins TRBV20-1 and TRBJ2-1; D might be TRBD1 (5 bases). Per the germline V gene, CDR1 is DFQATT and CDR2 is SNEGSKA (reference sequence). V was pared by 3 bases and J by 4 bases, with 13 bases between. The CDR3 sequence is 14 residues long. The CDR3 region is CSASRQGIYNEQFF. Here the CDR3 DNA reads TGCAGTGCTAGTCGCCAGGGAATTTACAATGAGCAGTTCTTC.